A selection of T cell receptor beta chains follows, all from one sample in a study of T cell responses to AZD1222 COVID-19 vaccine. Some clones are missing from TCRdb's copy, which holds only in-frame ones; the method was immunoSEQ multiplex PCR. The sample yields 130,000 or so clones, under 95% seen once. Sequences were derived from peripheral blood, sampled 28 days after the second AZD1222 dose. The receptors were gathered from an adult who received the AZD1222 COVID-19 vaccine. Both conserved end residues are part of each CDR3. D genes are given only for firm matches. Clone size, where shown, is once, few, many, or a class for clones that have expanded.

v_gene	abundance	j_gene	d_gene	CDR3nt	CDR3aa
TRBV19	once	TRBJ2-1	TRBD2	TGTGCCAGTAGCCAGTGGACTAGCGCGTCCTACAATGAGCAGTTCTTC	CASSQWTSASYNEQFF
TRBV5-1	-	TRBJ2-7	-	TGCGCCAGCAGCTCAGGTCCGGGGGACTCCTACGAGCAGTACTTC	CASSSGPGDSYEQYF
TRBV7-2	-	TRBJ2-1	-	TGTGCCAGCAGCTTAGTGCCGGGAGCGTACAATGAGCAGTTCTTC	CASSLVPGAYNEQFF
TRBV11-2	-	TRBJ2-7	TRBD2	TGTGCCAGCAGGTGGAGCGGGAGGAGCTCCTACGAGCAGTACTTC	CASRWSGRSSYEQYF
TRBV5-1	-	TRBJ2-1	-	TGCGCCAGCACGCGGGAAACGTCCGCAGTCGGGCAGTTCTTC	CASTRETSAVGQFF
TRBV30	-	TRBJ2-1	-	TGTGCCTGGAGCCCTTCGTGGGAGCAGTTCTTC	CAWSPSWEQFF
TRBV5-1	-	TRBJ2-7	-	TGCGCCAGCAGCGTGGACTACGAGCAGTACTTC	CASSVDYEQYF
TRBV6-2/TRBV6-3	-	TRBJ2-7	-	TGTGCCAGCAGCCCCGGCCGGGGGGAGCAGTACTTC	CASSPGRGEQYF
TRBV5-1	once	TRBJ2-4	-	TGCGCCAGCAGCTTGCGGTCGGTGAGAGGGTCGACCAAAAACATTCAGTACTTC	CASSLRSVRGSTKNIQYF
TRBV7-9	-	TRBJ1-2	-	TGTGCCAGCAGCTTAGACAGGGTCGCCTATGGCTACACCTTC	CASSLDRVAYGYTF
TRBV7-9	-	TRBJ2-2	-	TGTGCCAGCAGCACCCCGACAGGAACCGGGGAGCTGTTTTTT	CASSTPTGTGELFF
TRBV2	-	TRBJ1-2	-	TGTGCCAGCAACGCTGGGGAATCGGGCGGCTACACCTTC	CASNAGESGGYTF
TRBV28	-	TRBJ1-3	-	TGTGCCAGCAGTCCGTTGACGACTCTCTCTGGAAACACCATATATTTT	CASSPLTTLSGNTIYF
TRBV7-3	-	TRBJ1-1	-	TGTGCCAGCAGTGCGGGACTACTCCGAGGTGAAGCTTTCTTT	CASSAGLLRGEAFF
TRBV6-4	-	TRBJ1-5	-	TGTGCCAGCTCAGGGCCCCAGCATTTT	CASSGPQHF
TRBV27	-	TRBJ1-6	-	TGTGCCAGCAGTCACCGAGGGACCGTGCCGGGCACGGCCCTCCACTTT	CASSHRGTVPGTALHF
TRBV6-5	-	TRBJ1-2	TRBD1	TGTGCCAGCAGTTACATCCGGACAGGGGGTTCCTATGGCTACACCTTC	CASSYIRTGGSYGYTF
TRBV27	-	TRBJ1-5	-	TGTGCCAGCAGCTCATTCGGCAATCAGCCCCAGCATTTT	CASSSFGNQPQHF
TRBV7-3	-	TRBJ2-5	TRBD1	TGTGCCAGCAGGTCGGGACAGCAAGAGACCCAGTACTTC	CASRSGQQETQYF
TRBV5-1	-	TRBJ2-5	-	TGCGCCAGCAGCTTTAACCCGACGGGTGAGACCCAGTACTTC	CASSFNPTGETQYF
TRBV5-1	-	TRBJ2-5	-	TGCGCCAGCAGCCCTTGGGCAGCCCAAGAGACCCAGTACTTC	CASSPWAAQETQYF
TRBV23-1	-	TRBJ1-4	-	TGCGCCAGCAGTCAAACCGGCCGGGACCAACGTGGGGAAAAACTGTTTTTT	CASSQTGRDQRGEKLFF
TRBV5-6	-	TRBJ1-4	-	TGTGCCAGCAGCCTTGACAGGTCCCTATTCGGTCCGGAAAAACTGTTTTTT	CASSLDRSLFGPEKLFF
TRBV28	-	TRBJ1-5	-	TGTGCCAGCAGCTGGATTGGGAGCAATCAGCCCCAGCATTTT	CASSWIGSNQPQHF
TRBV11-2	-	TRBJ1-1	-	TGTGCCAGCAGCGATAGACGGGGTAGTACTGAAGCTTTCTTT	CASSDRRGSTEAFF
TRBV15	-	TRBJ1-6	TRBD1	TGTGCCACCAGCAGAGGGACAGGGGGCCGCAATTCACCCCTCCACTTT	CATSRGTGGRNSPLHF
TRBV7-9	-	TRBJ2-7	-	TGTGCCTCGAGCTTTGGGCCGGGGCAGGCCTCCTACGAGCAGTACTTC	CASSFGPGQASYEQYF
TRBV9	-	TRBJ1-5	TRBD1	TGTGCCAGCAGCGAGACAGGGGGAGGAGGTAATCAGCCCCAGCATTTT	CASSETGGGGNQPQHF
TRBV16	-	TRBJ1-5	TRBD1	TGTGCCAGCAGCTACGACAGGGGCAATCAGCCCCAGCATTTT	CASSYDRGNQPQHF
TRBV4-2	-	TRBJ2-7	-	TGTGCCAGCAGCCAAGATTTCGGCGCGGGTGGCTACGAGCAGTACTTC	CASSQDFGAGGYEQYF
TRBV19	-	TRBJ1-5	-	TGTGCCAGTACTCGGGGGAAGGGCCCTCAGCCCCAGCATTTT	CASTRGKGPQPQHF
TRBV6-1	-	TRBJ2-3	-	TGTGCCAGCAGTGAAGTCAGGGTAGGAGATACGCAGTATTTT	CASSEVRVGDTQYF
TRBV6-5	-	TRBJ2-3	TRBD2	TGTGCCAGCAGTCCTAGCGGGAGTAGGGATACGCAGTATTTT	CASSPSGSRDTQYF
TRBV5-1	-	TRBJ2-3	TRBD2	TGCGCCAGCGAAAAAAGCGGGATTGGTACAGATACGCAGTATTTT	CASEKSGIGTDTQYF
TRBV2	-	TRBJ1-6	-	TGTGCCAGCAGTGAGAGATCAGGCCCCCTCCACTTT	CASSERSGPLHF
TRBV6-5	-	TRBJ2-7	TRBD1	TGTGCCAGCAGCACCGACAGGGCAAGCTACGAGCAGTACTTC	CASSTDRASYEQYF
TRBV6-5	-	TRBJ1-5	TRBD1	TGTGCCCCCCTCAAAGGACAGGCCTCTAAGCCCCAGCATTTT	CAPLKGQASKPQHF
TRBV7-9	-	TRBJ1-1	TRBD1	TGTGCCAGCAGCCCAAGGACAGGGGACACTGAAGCTTTCTTT	CASSPRTGDTEAFF
TRBV7-2	once	TRBJ1-1	TRBD1	TGTGCCAGCAGCCCTGGGAGGACAGGGATTACTGAAGCTTTCTTT	CASSPGRTGITEAFF
TRBV6-4	-	TRBJ2-1	-	TGTGCCAGCAGTGCCGGAGAAGGTGAGCAGTTCTTC	CASSAGEGEQFF
TRBV3-1/TRBV3-2	-	TRBJ2-1	-	TGTGTCAGCAGCCAAGATATAGTACAGCCGCAGTTCTTC	CVSSQDIVQPQFF
TRBV3-1/TRBV3-2	-	TRBJ1-4	-	TGTGCCAGCAGCCTAGTTAGTACCCAAGCAACTAATGAAAAACTGTTTTTT	CASSLVSTQATNEKLFF
TRBV7-9	-	TRBJ1-3	-	TGTGCCAGCAGCTGGGACACCTCCTCTGGAAACACCATATATTTT	CASSWDTSSGNTIYF
TRBV2	-	TRBJ1-2	TRBD1	TGTGCCAGCATTTCTACAGGGGAAAATGGCTACACCTTC	CASISTGENGYTF
TRBV12-3/TRBV12-4	-	TRBJ1-5	-	TGTGCCACCCGACGGGGTAGCAATCAGCCCCAGCATTTT	CATRRGSNQPQHF
TRBV27	-	TRBJ1-3	-	TGTGCCAGCAGCCACGGTAGTGACTCTGGAAACACCATATATTTT	CASSHGSDSGNTIYF
TRBV4-2	-	TRBJ2-2	-	TGTGCCAGCAGCCAAGCCGGGCCGACGACCGGGGAGCTGTTTTTT	CASSQAGPTTGELFF
TRBV27	-	TRBJ1-5	-	TGTGCCAGCAGTAGGGGGGCGAGCAATCAGCCCCAGCATTTT	CASSRGASNQPQHF
TRBV5-1	-	TRBJ1-1	-	TGCGCCAGCAGCCAATCGGGGGCTGTGAGTGACACTGAAGCTTTCTTT	CASSQSGAVSDTEAFF
TRBV18	once	TRBJ1-1	TRBD1	TGTGCCAGCTCACCGCGAGGGGGCGGATTAATGGACACTGAAGCTTTCTTT	CASSPRGGGLMDTEAFF
TRBV5-1	-	TRBJ1-5	TRBD1	TGCGCCAGCAGCTTGGACAGGGGGAGCAATCAGCCCCAGCATTTT	CASSLDRGSNQPQHF